This TCR beta chain was captured in a study of sequential checkpoint blockade in melanoma. Specified treatment: randomized to nivolumab then ipilimumab (arm A) or the reverse (arm B). TCRdb's copy holds only in-frame clones and misses some; the assay was immunoSEQ multiplex PCR. The data show roughly 3,000 clones, with under 20% seen just once and about 26% held by the top ten. CDR3 length equals 16 residues. Germline V gene lookup returns CDR1 SGHNT and CDR2 YENEEA. Trimming took 2 bases from V and 0 from J; bases not matched to a gene: 7. This clone appeared many times. The source material was tumor tissue (inferred from file names), sampled from a patient given nivolumab and ipilimumab in sequence. The chain links TRBV11-3 to TRBJ2-7; 7 bases line up with TRBD1. This TCR came from a human donor with melanoma. CDR3 in amino acids: CASSLLQGTLSYEQYF. The CDR3 coding sequence is TGTGCCAGCAGCTTACTACAGGGGACCCTCTCCTACGAGCAGTACTTC.